Listed here are 25 T cell receptor beta chains from one sample, sequenced in a study of CD8+ T cells in alopecia areata. Regarding treatment: oral pan-JAK inhibitor, 5-10 mg twice daily. Sequencing used cDNA as its template, made by extracting RNA and reverse transcribing it. The table came from immunoSEQ multiplex PCR; TCRdb's copy has only in-frame clones and leaves some out. The table has some 110,000 clones, about three fifths seen once. This specimen was CD8+ T cells sorted from blood, taken at week 4, from a patient treated with tofacitinib. The receptors were gathered from a human donor with alopecia areata.

The gene calls are TRBV30 and TRBJ2-7; 10 bases line up with TRBD1. In germline, CDR1 is GTSNPN, CDR2 SVGIG (reference sequence). The CDR3 spans 14 residues. Unmatched junction bases numbered 4, after V lost 1 base and J lost 4 bases. CDR3 region: CAWSAGTGDYEQYF. CDR3 bases: TGTGCCTGGAGTGCCGGGACAGGGGATTACGAGCAGTACTTC.

The J gene is TRBJ2-4, the V gene TRBV4-1; D call uncertain. Germline V gene lookup returns CDR1 MGHRA and CDR2 YSYEKL. The CDR3 is 16 residues long. With 1 base removed from V and 3 bases from J, the gap between germline ends came to 13 bases. The DNA for the CDR3 is TGCGCCAGCAGCCAAGGAGCAGGTGAATTCAAAAACATTCAGTACTTC. The encoded protein is CASSQGAGEFKNIQYF.

V gene TRBV2 combines with J gene TRBJ2-7; D possibly corresponds to TRBD1 (6 bases). There are 14 residues in the CDR3. Trimming shortened V by 10 bases and J by 6 bases, and 22 bases separated the two germline ends. Germline V lookup: CDR1 SNHLY, CDR2 FYNNEI. The CDR3 DNA is TGTGCCACAGGGGAGAACAGGGTGCTAGGCGAGCAGTACTTC. Translating gives CATGENRVLGEQYF.

This rearrangement joins TRBV7-9 to TRBJ1-5; maybe TRBD1 (5 bases). Per germline, CDR1 SEHNR and CDR2 FQNEAQ (reference sequence). The CDR3 contains 14 residues. The germline V and J ends were trimmed by 3 bases and 7 bases, with 13 bases remaining between them. CDR3 loop: CASSFQGKGQPQHF. The CDR3 DNA sequence: TGTGCCAGCAGCTTCCAGGGAAAGGGGCAGCCCCAGCATTTT.

The chain carries TRBV5-1 and TRBJ1-1, with a tentative D call TRBD1 (6 bases). The CDR3 runs 15 residues. From germline, CDR1 is SGHRS and CDR2 YFSETQ. Trimming took off 4 bases at V and 6 bases at J, with 19 bases between the two ends. The CDR3 DNA reads TGCGCCAGCAGCCTCGCCCAGGGGTGGAGTCCTGAAGCTTTCTTT. The encoded protein is CASSLAQGWSPEAFF.

The gene calls are TRBV29-1 and TRBJ1-1, with D unresolved. Per the germline V gene, CDR1 is SQVTM and CDR2 is ANQGSEA. The CDR3 has 15 residues. V dropped 1 base and J dropped 3 bases, with 15 bases sitting between them. This CDR3 is CSVEGSPGMDTEAFF. CDR3 nucleotides: TGCAGCGTTGAAGGGTCACCGGGTATGGACACTGAAGCTTTCTTT.

V is TRBV27 and J is TRBJ2-7; TRBD1 matches at 7 bases. V lost 5 bases, J lost 2 bases, and 3 bases stayed unmatched. This CDR3 region has 13 residues. Looked up from germline, CDR1 is MNHEY and CDR2 is SMNVEV (reference sequence). CDR3 amino acids: CASSPGTAYEQYF. The CDR3 region has the DNA TGTGCCAGCAGTCCCGGGACAGCCTACGAGCAGTACTTC.

The rearrangement uses TRBV10-3 and TRBJ2-7; D not resolved. Looked up from germline, CDR1 is ENHRY and CDR2 is SYGVKD. V shed 2 bases and J shed 7 bases, with 6 bases lying between them. The length of the CDR3 is 11 residues. The chain's CDR3 is CAISENVEQYF. The CDR3 DNA sequence: TGTGCCATCAGTGAGAACGTGGAGCAGTACTTC.

The chain couples TRBV27 to TRBJ2-5, with 10 bases lining up with TRBD2. The CDR3 totals 14 residues. Trimming took 8 bases from V and 3 from J; bases not matched to a gene: 6. The germline V gene encodes CDR1 MNHEY and CDR2 SMNVEV (reference sequence). The CDR3 protein is CASGTSEGEETQYF. The CDR3 nucleotides read TGTGCCAGCGGGACTAGCGAGGGCGAAGAGACCCAGTACTTC.

The gene calls are TRBV29-1 and TRBJ2-5; perhaps D is TRBD1 or TRBD2 (5 bases each). Trimming removed 3 bases from V and 1 base from J, with 12 bases in between. Germline V gene data show CDR1 as SQVTM and CDR2 as ANQGSEA. This CDR3 is built from 14 residues. CDR3 sequence (DNA): TGCAGCGTTGAGGGGACGACCTTCCAAGAGACCCAGTACTTC. It encodes CSVEGTTFQETQYF.

In DNA form, the CDR3 reads TGCGCCAGCAGCCCACGGGACCCCGACTATGGCTACACCTTC. This gives the protein CASSPRDPDYGYTF. The V call is TRBV5-1, the J call TRBJ1-2; D possibly corresponds to TRBD1 (5 bases). This CDR3 is built from 14 residues. The V and J ends lost 4 bases and 3 bases respectively, with 13 bases between them. Germline assignment: CDR1 SGHRS and CDR2 YFSETQ.

The chain joins TRBV9 to TRBJ2-5; the D gene is possibly TRBD1 (6 bases). Germline loops: CDR1 SGDLS, CDR2 YYNGEE. The V gene lost 5 bases and the J gene lost 2 bases, with 13 bases spanning the gap. The CDR3 contains 14 residues. CDR3 in DNA: TGTGCCAGCAGTGCCACAGGGTTACAAGAGACCCAGTACTTC. Translation: CASSATGLQETQYF.

The V and J genes are TRBV29-1 and TRBJ2-1; TRBD1 matches 10 bases. The CDR3 extends over 14 amino acids. CDR1 and CDR2 from the germline V gene are SQVTM and ANQGSEA. Trimming removed 7 bases from V and 5 bases from J; junction bases left unmatched: 8. The DNA of the CDR3 is TGCAGCGCTGCTTCCGGGACAGGGGACAATGAGCAGTTCTTC. Protein: CSAASGTGDNEQFF.

This clone was seen only a few times. This chain joins TRBV28 and TRBJ2-3, with D possibly matching TRBD1 (5 bases). CDR3 length: 16 amino acids. Germline assignment: CDR1 MDHEN and CDR2 SYDVKM. The V and J ends lost 1 base and 3 bases respectively, with 14 bases between them. This chain's CDR3 is CASSLFPQGLTDTQYF. CDR3 DNA sequence: TGTGCCAGCAGTTTATTCCCCCAGGGCTTGACAGATACGCAGTATTTT.

The chain links TRBV4-3 to TRBJ1-2; 7 bases align to TRBD1. V dropped 0 bases and J dropped 6; count of bases not matched to a gene: 10. Germline CDR1 is LGHNA and CDR2 is YSLEER. The CDR3 has 16 amino acids. Here the CDR3 reads CASSQDPGGDQDGYTF. CDR3 DNA: TGCGCCAGCAGCCAAGATCCAGGGGGGGATCAAGATGGCTACACCTTC.

This chain links TRBV7-2 with TRBJ1-5; D gene ambiguous. There are 14 residues in the CDR3. Trimming took 7 bases from V and 5 from J, leaving 15 bases between them. The germline gives CDR1 SGHTA, CDR2 FQGNSA. The CDR3 DNA reads TGTGCCAGCAACGTGGGTTGGAGGGATCAGCCCCAGCATTTT. This translates into CASNVGWRDQPQHF.

The rearrangement links TRBV19 to TRBJ1-1, with 7 bases matching TRBD1. Germline CDR1 is LNHDA and CDR2 is SQIVND (reference sequence). The CDR3 spans 13 residues. With V trimmed by 5 bases and J by 4 bases, 4 bases remained unmatched. CDR3 DNA sequence: TGTGCCAGTAGTTCTTCAGGGGGCACTGAAGCTTTCTTT. As protein: CASSSSGGTEAFF.

This clone was found a few times. V gene TRBV7-2 combines with J gene TRBJ1-6; possibly TRBD1 for D (6 bases). Germline V CDR1 and CDR2: SGHTA, FQGNSA. V lost 5 bases, J lost 9 bases, and 17 bases lay in between. This CDR3 spans 15 amino acids. This CDR3 reads CASSIQGPLGSPLHF. Here the CDR3 DNA reads TGTGCCAGCAGCATACAGGGCCCACTTGGTTCACCCCTCCACTTT. The full variable domain, rest sourced from reference TRBV7-2 and TRBJ1-6, is GAGVSQSPSNKVTEKGKDVELRCDPISGHTALYWYRQSLGQGLEFLIYFQGNSAPDKSGLPSDRFSAERTGGSVSTLTIQRTQQEDSAVYLCASSIQGPLGSPLHFGNGTRLTVT.

This clone was counted between two and nine times. CDR3 nucleotides: TGTGCCAGCAGCCAAGCAGGTCACGATGAGCAGTTCTTC. It codes for CASSQAGHDEQFF. V and J are TRBV4-2 and TRBJ2-1, with D hard to call. This CDR3 is built from 13 residues. From germline, CDR1 is LGHNA and CDR2 YNFKEQ. Deletions cut 1 base from V and 8 bases from J, with 9 bases between.

This clone has more than one count but fewer than ten. The chain links TRBV6-1 to TRBJ2-7; TRBD1 might be the D (5 bases). CDR3 length: 15 amino acids. Germline loops: CDR1 MNHNS, CDR2 SASEGT. Trimming stripped 4 bases from V and 0 bases from J, with 13 bases between. DNA for the CDR3: TGTGCCAGCAGTGGGAGACAGCTGAGCTCCTACGAGCAGTACTTC. Amino acid sequence: CASSGRQLSSYEQYF.

The chain recombines TRBV2 with TRBJ2-4; TRBD1 matches 9 bases. This CDR3 contains 16 residues. Germline values: CDR1 SNHLY, CDR2 FYNNEI. V lost 2 bases and J lost 1; bases outside the gene matches: 3. The chain's CDR3 is CASSEWTGEAKNIQYF. CDR3 nucleotides: TGTGCCAGCAGTGAATGGACAGGGGAGGCCAAAAACATTCAGTACTTC.

The chain has TRBV29-1 and TRBJ2-4; no reliable D call. The CDR3 loop spans 14 amino acids. CDR1 and CDR2 from the germline V gene are SQVTM and ANQGSEA. Trimming shortened V by 4 bases and J by 0 bases, and 10 bases separated the two germline ends. The CDR3 nucleotides are TGCAGCGTTGGCGGCGAGTTAGCCAAAAACATTCAGTACTTC. This translates into CSVGGELAKNIQYF.

As concerns this clone: This sample also contains other DNA sequences that code for the same CDR3. The chain uses TRBV5-6 and TRBJ2-5; D gene ambiguous. Germline V lookup: CDR1 SGHDT, CDR2 YYEEEE. V lost 1 base, J lost 1 base, and 5 bases lay in between. The CDR3 consists of 13 residues. The CDR3 region has the DNA TGTGCCAGCAGCTTGAGCCTCCAAGAGACCCAGTACTTC. It yields the protein CASSLSLQETQYF.

The rearrangement uses TRBV2 and TRBJ2-7; no clear D gene. The germline V gene encodes CDR1 SNHLY and CDR2 FYNNEI. The CDR3 totals 12 residues. The ends were cut back, 8 bases at V and 6 bases at J, with 14 bases in the middle. The CDR3 DNA reads as TGTGCCAGCCCCGGCCCAGCATCCGAGCAGTACTTC. It translates to CASPGPASEQYF.

V usage is TRBV27 and J usage is TRBJ1-1; no reliable D call. Germline-derived CDR1 and CDR2 are MNHEY and SMNVEV (reference sequence). This CDR3 is built from 15 residues. V shed 5 bases and J shed 3 bases, with 16 bases lying between them. The CDR3 spells CASSLKPMWDTEAFF. The CDR3 DNA sequence: TGTGCCAGCAGTCTTAAACCCATGTGGGACACTGAAGCTTTCTTT.